Listed below are T cell receptor beta chains from one sample, sequenced in a study of spatial heterogeneity in lung cancer. TCRdb called the 5' RACE reads again in MiXCR, with one record for every CDR3 protein. This table holds tens of thousands of distinct CDR3 sequences, approximately 12% found once. Sequenced material: PBMCs, taken at surgery. The origin of the receptors is a male donor with early-stage non-small cell lung cancer. CDR3s include the opening cysteine and the closing phenylalanine or tryptophan. The order of the fields is clone size, CDR3 length, V gene, D gene, J gene, CDR3 DNA, CDR3 protein. A D gene is named only where the DNA matches it firmly. Size values are once, few and many counts, or a class for expanded clones, and some rows have none.

abundance: NA; len: 15; v_gene: TRBV6-5; d_gene: NA; j_gene: TRBJ1-2; CDR3nt: TGTGCCAGCAGCCCCCTGTTGGGGGGGGTCGATGGCTACACCTTC; CDR3aa: CASSPLLGGVDGYTF
abundance: NA; len: 16; v_gene: TRBV7-2; d_gene: NA; j_gene: TRBJ2-2; CDR3nt: TGTGCCAGCAGCCCAATCAGCGGTACAAAAACCGGGGAGCTGTTTTTT; CDR3aa: CASSPISGTKTGELFF
abundance: few; len: 19; v_gene: TRBV10-3; d_gene: TRBD1; j_gene: TRBJ1-5; CDR3nt: TGTGCCATCAGTGATTCTGGGACAGGGGCCCTTCTTAGCAATCAGCCCCAGCATTTT; CDR3aa: CAISDSGTGALLSNQPQHF
abundance: NA; len: 14; v_gene: TRBV7-2; d_gene: NA; j_gene: TRBJ2-1; CDR3nt: TGTGCCAGCAGCTCGCCCGGGAGACACAATGAGCAGTTCTTC; CDR3aa: CASSSPGRHNEQFF
abundance: NA; len: 14; v_gene: TRBV5-4; d_gene: TRBD1; j_gene: TRBJ2-1; CDR3nt: TGTGCCAGCAGCACGGGACAGAGCTACAATGAGCAGTTCTTC; CDR3aa: CASSTGQSYNEQFF
abundance: few; len: 12; v_gene: TRBV29-1; d_gene: NA; j_gene: TRBJ2-7; CDR3nt: TGCAGCGTTGATAGAAATGGGGGCGAGCAGTACTTC; CDR3aa: CSVDRNGGEQYF
abundance: few; len: 15; v_gene: TRBV27; d_gene: NA; j_gene: TRBJ2-1; CDR3nt: TGTGCCAGCAGTACCCAGGGGCTAGACTACAATGAGCAGTTCTTC; CDR3aa: CASSTQGLDYNEQFF
abundance: many; len: 16; v_gene: TRBV12-3/TRBV12-4; d_gene: TRBD1; j_gene: TRBJ2-2; CDR3nt: TGTGCCAGCAGTCCCTCAGGGACAGAGAACACCGGGGAGCTGTTTTTT; CDR3aa: CASSPSGTENTGELFF
abundance: few; len: 14; v_gene: TRBV6-4; d_gene: NA; j_gene: TRBJ1-6; CDR3nt: TGTGCCAGCAGTGACAGGGTGCCTAATTCACCCCTCCACTTT; CDR3aa: CASSDRVPNSPLHF
abundance: NA; len: 15; v_gene: TRBV6-5; d_gene: NA; j_gene: TRBJ1-2; CDR3nt: TGTGCCAGCAGTTACTCTAAGGATTATCCCTATGGCTACACCTTC; CDR3aa: CASSYSKDYPYGYTF
abundance: NA; len: 14; v_gene: TRBV11-2; d_gene: NA; j_gene: TRBJ1-1; CDR3nt: TGTGCCAGCAGCTCACTGGGAGGGGGCACTGAAGCTTTCTTT; CDR3aa: CASSSLGGGTEAFF
abundance: NA; len: 12; v_gene: TRBV20-1; d_gene: TRBD1; j_gene: TRBJ1-1; CDR3nt: TGCAGTGCCCCGACAGGGGGCACTGAAGCTTTCTTT; CDR3aa: CSAPTGGTEAFF
abundance: few; len: 14; v_gene: TRBV7-9; d_gene: TRBD2; j_gene: TRBJ2-1; CDR3nt: TGTGCCAGCAGCTTGAGCGGGAGAGGCAATGAGCAGTTCTTC; CDR3aa: CASSLSGRGNEQFF
abundance: many; len: 12; v_gene: TRBV5-1; d_gene: NA; j_gene: TRBJ2-2; CDR3nt: TGCGCCAGCTCCAGGAACACCGGGGAGCTGTTTTTT; CDR3aa: CASSRNTGELFF
abundance: many; len: 15; v_gene: TRBV7-2; d_gene: NA; j_gene: TRBJ2-1; CDR3nt: TGTGCCAGCAGCCTCTACACTCTAGGGGTAGATGAGCAGTTCTTC; CDR3aa: CASSLYTLGVDEQFF
abundance: NA; len: 15; v_gene: TRBV7-6; d_gene: NA; j_gene: TRBJ2-1; CDR3nt: TGTGCCAGCAGCTCCGAGTTAACCTCCTACAATGAGCAGTTCTTC; CDR3aa: CASSSELTSYNEQFF
abundance: few; len: 14; v_gene: TRBV7-2; d_gene: NA; j_gene: TRBJ1-2; CDR3nt: TGTGCCAGCAGCCGCGGAGGGAGTGACTATGGCTACACCTTC; CDR3aa: CASSRGGSDYGYTF
abundance: few; len: 13; v_gene: TRBV28; d_gene: NA; j_gene: TRBJ1-1; CDR3nt: TGTGCCAGCAGTTTTCAGGGGCCCACTGAAGCTTTCTTT; CDR3aa: CASSFQGPTEAFF
abundance: NA; len: 14; v_gene: TRBV28; d_gene: NA; j_gene: TRBJ2-4; CDR3nt: TGTGCCAGCGCCAGTAGTTCCGCGAGGAACATTCAGTACTTC; CDR3aa: CASASSSARNIQYF
abundance: NA; len: 16; v_gene: TRBV11-3; d_gene: TRBD2; j_gene: TRBJ2-1; CDR3nt: TGTGCCAGCAGCTTAGACCCCGGGACTAGCTTCAATGAGCAGTTCTTC; CDR3aa: CASSLDPGTSFNEQFF
abundance: NA; len: 14; v_gene: TRBV4-3; d_gene: TRBD1; j_gene: TRBJ1-1; CDR3nt: TGCGCCAGCAGCCATGGAACAGGGGTTACTGAAGCTTTCTTT; CDR3aa: CASSHGTGVTEAFF
abundance: few; len: 15; v_gene: TRBV7-2; d_gene: NA; j_gene: TRBJ1-2; CDR3nt: TGTGCCAGCAGCTTAGATGCCAGGGCGTACTATGGCTACACCTTC; CDR3aa: CASSLDARAYYGYTF
abundance: NA; len: 17; v_gene: TRBV14; d_gene: TRBD1; j_gene: TRBJ2-3; CDR3nt: TGTGCCAGCAGCCAGATCTCCTGGGACAGCCACACAGATACGCAGTATTTT; CDR3aa: CASSQISWDSHTDTQYF
abundance: NA; len: 14; v_gene: TRBV13; d_gene: NA; j_gene: TRBJ1-4; CDR3nt: TGTGCCAGCAGCTTAAGGGGAGTTAATGAAAAACTGTTTTTT; CDR3aa: CASSLRGVNEKLFF